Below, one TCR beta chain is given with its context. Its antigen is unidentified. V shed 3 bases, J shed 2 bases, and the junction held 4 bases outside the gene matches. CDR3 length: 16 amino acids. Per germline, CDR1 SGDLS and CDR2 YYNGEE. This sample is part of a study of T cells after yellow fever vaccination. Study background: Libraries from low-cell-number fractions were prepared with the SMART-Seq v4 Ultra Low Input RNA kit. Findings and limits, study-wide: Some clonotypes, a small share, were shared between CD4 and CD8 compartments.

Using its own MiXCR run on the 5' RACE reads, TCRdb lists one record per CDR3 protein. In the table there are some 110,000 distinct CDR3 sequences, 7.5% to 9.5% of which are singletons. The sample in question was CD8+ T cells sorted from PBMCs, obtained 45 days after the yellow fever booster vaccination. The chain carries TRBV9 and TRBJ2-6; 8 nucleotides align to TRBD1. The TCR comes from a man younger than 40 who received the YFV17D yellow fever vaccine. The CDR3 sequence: CASSGSRGPGANVLTF. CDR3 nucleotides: TGTGCCAGCAGCGGTAGCAGGGGGCCTGGGGCCAACGTCCTGACTTTC.